A selection of T cell receptor beta chains follows, all from one sample in a study of T cells in Graves' hyperthyroidism and ophthalmopathy. TCRdb analysed the multiplex PCR reads with MiXCR anew, one entry per CDR3 protein. The profile covers fewer than 550,000 distinct CDR3 sequences, with about a sixth appearing a single time and roughly 14% taken by the ten largest. Source material: blood. The origin of the receptors is a woman in her late teens or twenties with Graves' hyperthyroidism. Each CDR3 is given with its conserved first and last residue. The order of the fields is clone size, V gene, J gene, D gene, CDR3 protein, CDR3 DNA. A D gene is named only where the DNA matches it firmly. Clone size is shown for a subset of rows, as once, few, many or a class of expanded clone.

abundance: -
v_gene: TRBV10-3
j_gene: TRBJ2-1
d_gene: -
CDR3aa: CAISEGRDGEQFF
CDR3nt: TGTGCCATCAGTGAGGGCAGGGATGGTGAGCAGTTCTTC

abundance: -
v_gene: TRBV12-3/TRBV12-4
j_gene: TRBJ1-6
d_gene: -
CDR3aa: CASSALGVSYNSPLHF
CDR3nt: TGTGCCAGCAGTGCCCTGGGGGTCTCCTATAATTCACCCCTCCACTTT

abundance: -
v_gene: TRBV3-1
j_gene: TRBJ1-2
d_gene: TRBD1
CDR3aa: CASSPSQGGGSNGYTF
CDR3nt: TGTGCCAGCAGCCCCAGCCAGGGGGGGGGCAGTAATGGCTACACCTTC

abundance: few
v_gene: TRBV14
j_gene: TRBJ2-5
d_gene: TRBD2
CDR3aa: CASSRAGWETQYF
CDR3nt: TGTGCCAGCAGTCGAGCGGGGTGGGAGACCCAGTACTTC

abundance: few
v_gene: TRBV10-3
j_gene: TRBJ2-7
d_gene: TRBD2
CDR3aa: CAISEEGLAYPYEQYF
CDR3nt: TGTGCCATCAGTGAGGAAGGACTAGCCTACCCCTACGAGCAGTACTTC

abundance: many
v_gene: TRBV7-2
j_gene: TRBJ2-7
d_gene: -
CDR3aa: CASSFPSYEQYF
CDR3nt: TGTGCCAGCAGCTTCCCATCCTACGAGCAGTACTTC

abundance: -
v_gene: TRBV12-3/TRBV12-4
j_gene: TRBJ2-2
d_gene: -
CDR3aa: CAIMSGNTGELFF
CDR3nt: TGTGCAATCATGTCAGGGAACACCGGGGAGCTGTTTTTT

abundance: few
v_gene: TRBV4-1
j_gene: TRBJ1-5
d_gene: TRBD1
CDR3aa: CASSHHGQGSNQPQHF
CDR3nt: TGCGCCAGCAGCCACCACGGACAGGGTAGCAATCAGCCCCAGCATTTT

abundance: few
v_gene: TRBV2
j_gene: TRBJ2-5
d_gene: TRBD1
CDR3aa: CASSGQGVRETQYF
CDR3nt: TGTGCCAGCAGTGGGCAGGGGGTGCGGGAGACCCAGTACTTC

abundance: many
v_gene: TRBV11-2
j_gene: TRBJ1-4
d_gene: TRBD1
CDR3aa: CASSDGQGLNEKLFF
CDR3nt: TGTGCCAGCAGCGATGGACAGGGTCTTAATGAAAAACTGTTTTTT

abundance: many
v_gene: TRBV19
j_gene: TRBJ1-1
d_gene: -
CDR3aa: CASSIGGLDFLNGNTEAFF
CDR3nt: TGTGCCAGTAGTATAGGAGGCCTCGATTTCCTAAATGGGAACACTGAAGCTTTCTTT

abundance: many
v_gene: TRBV2
j_gene: TRBJ2-7
d_gene: -
CDR3aa: CASNNERRGEQYF
CDR3nt: TGTGCCAGCAACAACGAGAGAAGGGGCGAGCAGTACTTC

abundance: few
v_gene: TRBV7-3
j_gene: TRBJ2-1
d_gene: -
CDR3aa: CASSLVAEWGEQFF
CDR3nt: TGTGCCAGCAGCTTAGTCGCAGAATGGGGTGAGCAGTTCTTC

abundance: few
v_gene: TRBV4-1
j_gene: TRBJ2-2
d_gene: -
CDR3aa: CASSQLETPPTSGELFF
CDR3nt: TGCGCCAGCAGCCAATTGGAGACCCCACCGACATCCGGGGAGCTGTTTTTT

abundance: few
v_gene: TRBV2
j_gene: TRBJ1-4
d_gene: -
CDR3aa: CASLEEAGSEKLFF
CDR3nt: TGTGCCAGTCTGGAGGAGGCAGGGAGTGAAAAACTGTTTTTT

abundance: many
v_gene: TRBV20-1
j_gene: TRBJ2-5
d_gene: TRBD2
CDR3aa: CSARLIAGLTQYF
CDR3nt: TGCAGTGCTAGATTGATAGCGGGGTTAACCCAGTACTTC

abundance: many
v_gene: TRBV2
j_gene: TRBJ1-5
d_gene: -
CDR3aa: CASSVGQRFQPQHF
CDR3nt: TGTGCCAGCAGTGTGGGGCAGAGGTTTCAGCCCCAGCATTTT

abundance: many
v_gene: TRBV20-1
j_gene: TRBJ2-3
d_gene: TRBD2
CDR3aa: CSAQNSGGKTDTQYF
CDR3nt: TGCAGTGCGCAAAATAGCGGGGGGAAAACAGATACGCAGTATTTT

abundance: many
v_gene: TRBV20-1
j_gene: TRBJ2-7
d_gene: TRBD1
CDR3aa: CSASGDSKIYEQYF
CDR3nt: TGCAGTGCTAGTGGGGACAGCAAGATTTACGAGCAGTACTTC

abundance: -
v_gene: TRBV5-1
j_gene: TRBJ2-3
d_gene: -
CDR3aa: CASSQGLGLGDTQYF
CDR3nt: TGCGCCAGCAGCCAGGGATTGGGACTGGGAGATACGCAGTATTTT

abundance: few
v_gene: TRBV19
j_gene: TRBJ1-1
d_gene: -
CDR3aa: CASRRFDSNTEAFF
CDR3nt: TGTGCCAGTAGGAGATTCGACAGCAACACTGAAGCTTTCTTT

abundance: -
v_gene: TRBV20-1
j_gene: TRBJ1-3
d_gene: -
CDR3aa: CSATKGRISGNTIYF
CDR3nt: TGCAGTGCTACCAAGGGCCGGATAAGTGGAAACACCATATATTTT

abundance: -
v_gene: TRBV20-1
j_gene: TRBJ2-6
d_gene: -
CDR3aa: CSARGLGSSGANVLTF
CDR3nt: TGCAGTGCTAGAGGGTTAGGGAGCTCTGGGGCCAACGTCCTGACTTTC

abundance: -
v_gene: TRBV7-9
j_gene: TRBJ1-1
d_gene: -
CDR3aa: CASSLDRGKTEAFF
CDR3nt: TGTGCCAGCAGCCTGGACCGGGGTAAGACTGAAGCTTTCTTT

abundance: -
v_gene: TRBV10-3
j_gene: TRBJ1-1
d_gene: -
CDR3aa: CAISPGETEGFF
CDR3nt: TGTGCCATCAGCCCGGGGGAGACTGAAGGTTTCTTT

abundance: many
v_gene: TRBV2
j_gene: TRBJ1-5
d_gene: TRBD1
CDR3aa: CASSRTGSGGYSVNQPQHF
CDR3nt: TGTGCCAGCAGCCGGACAGGGTCGGGGGGCTATAGCGTCAATCAGCCCCAGCATTTT